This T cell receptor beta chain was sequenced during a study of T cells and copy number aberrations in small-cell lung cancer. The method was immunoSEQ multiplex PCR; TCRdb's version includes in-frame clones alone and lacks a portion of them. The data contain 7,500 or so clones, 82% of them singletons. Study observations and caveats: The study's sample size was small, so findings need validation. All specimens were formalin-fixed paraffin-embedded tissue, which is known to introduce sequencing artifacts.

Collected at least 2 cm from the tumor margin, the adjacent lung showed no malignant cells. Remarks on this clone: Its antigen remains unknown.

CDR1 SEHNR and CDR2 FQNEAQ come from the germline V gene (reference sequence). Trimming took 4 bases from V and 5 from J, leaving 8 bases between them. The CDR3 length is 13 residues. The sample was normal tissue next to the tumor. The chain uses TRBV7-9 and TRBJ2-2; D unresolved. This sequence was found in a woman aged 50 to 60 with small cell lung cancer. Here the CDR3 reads CASSSTKTGELFF. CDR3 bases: TGTGCCAGCAGCTCTACAAAGACCGGGGAGCTGTTTTTT. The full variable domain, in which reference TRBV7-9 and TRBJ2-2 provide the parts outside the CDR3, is DTGVSQNPRHKITKRGQNVTFRCDPISEHNRLYWYRQTLGQGPEFLTYFQNEAQLEKSRLLSDRFSAERPKGSFSTLEIQRTEQGDSAMYLCASSSTKTGELFFGEGSRLTVL.